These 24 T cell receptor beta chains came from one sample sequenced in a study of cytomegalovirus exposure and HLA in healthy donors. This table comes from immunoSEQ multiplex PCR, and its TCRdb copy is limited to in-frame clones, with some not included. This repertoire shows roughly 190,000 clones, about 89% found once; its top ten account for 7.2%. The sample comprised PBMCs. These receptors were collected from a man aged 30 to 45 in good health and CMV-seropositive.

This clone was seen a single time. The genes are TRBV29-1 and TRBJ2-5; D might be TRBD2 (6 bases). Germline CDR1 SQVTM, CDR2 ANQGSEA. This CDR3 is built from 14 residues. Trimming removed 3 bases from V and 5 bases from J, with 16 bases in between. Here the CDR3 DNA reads TGCAGCGTTGACCGAACGGCACTAGCTGAGACCCAGTACTTC. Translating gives CSVDRTALAETQYF.

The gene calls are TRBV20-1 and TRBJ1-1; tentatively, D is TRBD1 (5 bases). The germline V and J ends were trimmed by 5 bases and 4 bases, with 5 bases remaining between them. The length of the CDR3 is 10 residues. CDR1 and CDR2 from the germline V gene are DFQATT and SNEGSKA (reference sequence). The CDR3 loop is CSAQGTEAFF. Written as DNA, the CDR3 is TGCAGTGCTCAGGGCACTGAAGCTTTCTTT.

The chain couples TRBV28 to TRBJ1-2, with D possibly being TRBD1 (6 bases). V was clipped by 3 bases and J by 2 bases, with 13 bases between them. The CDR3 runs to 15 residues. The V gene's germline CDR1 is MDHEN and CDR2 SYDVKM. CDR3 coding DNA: TGTGCCAGCAGTTTGGGGGCACTAGCCAACTATGGCTACACCTTC. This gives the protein CASSLGALANYGYTF.

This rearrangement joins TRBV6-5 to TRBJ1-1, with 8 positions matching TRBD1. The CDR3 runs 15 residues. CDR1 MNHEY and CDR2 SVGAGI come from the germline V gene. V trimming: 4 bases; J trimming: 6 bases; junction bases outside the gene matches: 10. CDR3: CASSSGQVRGAEAFF. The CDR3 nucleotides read TGTGCCAGCAGTTCGGGACAGGTCCGAGGCGCTGAAGCTTTCTTT.

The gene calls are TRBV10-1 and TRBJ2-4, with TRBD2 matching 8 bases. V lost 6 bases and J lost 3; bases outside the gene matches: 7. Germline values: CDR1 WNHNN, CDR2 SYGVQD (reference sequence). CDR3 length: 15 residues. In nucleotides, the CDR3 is TGCGCCAGCAGGACTAGCGAGATCGGCAAAAACATTCAGTACTTC. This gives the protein CASRTSEIGKNIQYF.

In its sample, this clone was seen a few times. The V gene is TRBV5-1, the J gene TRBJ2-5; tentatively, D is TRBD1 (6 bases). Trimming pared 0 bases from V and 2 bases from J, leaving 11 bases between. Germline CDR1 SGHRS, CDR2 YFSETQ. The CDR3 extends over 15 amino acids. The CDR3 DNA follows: TGCGCCAGCAGCTTGGAAACAGGGAAGCAAGAGACCCAGTACTTC. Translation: CASSLETGKQETQYF.

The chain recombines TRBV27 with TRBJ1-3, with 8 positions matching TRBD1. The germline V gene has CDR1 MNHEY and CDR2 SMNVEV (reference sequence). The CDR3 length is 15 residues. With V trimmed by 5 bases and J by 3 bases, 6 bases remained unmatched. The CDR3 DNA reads TGTGCCAGCAGTCAACAGGGGGTAGATGGAAACACCATATATTTT. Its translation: CASSQQGVDGNTIYF.

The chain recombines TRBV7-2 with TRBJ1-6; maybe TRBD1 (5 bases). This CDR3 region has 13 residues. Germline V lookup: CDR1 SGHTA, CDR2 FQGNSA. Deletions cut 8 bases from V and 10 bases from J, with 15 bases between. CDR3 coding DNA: TGTGCCAGCCTCCCTTCCCGGGGGTCACCCCTCCACTTT. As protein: CASLPSRGSPLHF.

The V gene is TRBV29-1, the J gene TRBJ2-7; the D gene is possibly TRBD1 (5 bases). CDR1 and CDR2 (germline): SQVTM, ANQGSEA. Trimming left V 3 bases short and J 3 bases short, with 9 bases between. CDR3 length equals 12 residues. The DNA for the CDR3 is TGCAGCGTTGACCCAGGGAACTACGAGCAGTACTTC. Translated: CSVDPGNYEQYF.

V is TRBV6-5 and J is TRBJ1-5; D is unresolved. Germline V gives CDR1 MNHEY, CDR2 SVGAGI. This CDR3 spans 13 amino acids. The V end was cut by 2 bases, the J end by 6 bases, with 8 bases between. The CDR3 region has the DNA TGTGCCAGCAGTTACGATTTGTTTCAGCCCCAGCATTTT. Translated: CASSYDLFQPQHF.

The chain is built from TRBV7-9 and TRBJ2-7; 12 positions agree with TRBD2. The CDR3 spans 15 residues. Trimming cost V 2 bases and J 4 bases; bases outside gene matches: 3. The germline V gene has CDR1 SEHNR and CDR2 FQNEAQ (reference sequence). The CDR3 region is CASSLSSGGEYEQYF. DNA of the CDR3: TGTGCCAGCAGCTTATCTAGCGGGGGGGAATACGAGCAGTACTTC.

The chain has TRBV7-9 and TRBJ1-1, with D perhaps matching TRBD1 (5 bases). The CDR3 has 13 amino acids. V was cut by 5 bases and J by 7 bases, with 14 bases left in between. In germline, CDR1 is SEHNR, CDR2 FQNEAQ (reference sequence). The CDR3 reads CASSPVWQGEAFF. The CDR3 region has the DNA TGTGCCAGCAGCCCCGTCTGGCAGGGTGAAGCTTTCTTT.

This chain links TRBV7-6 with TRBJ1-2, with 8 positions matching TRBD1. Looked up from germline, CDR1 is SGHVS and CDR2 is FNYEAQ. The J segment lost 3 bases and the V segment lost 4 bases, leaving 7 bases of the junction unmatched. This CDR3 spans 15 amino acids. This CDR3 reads CASSSGQGTYYGYTF. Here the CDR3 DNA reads TGTGCCAGCAGCTCTGGACAGGGAACTTACTATGGCTACACCTTC. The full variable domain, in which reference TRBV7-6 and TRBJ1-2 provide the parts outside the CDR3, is GAGVSQSPRYKVTKRGQDVALRCDPISGHVSLYWYRQALGQGPEFLTYFNYEAQQDKSGLPNDRFSAERPEGSISTLTIQRTEQRDSAMYRCASSSGQGTYYGYTFGSGTRLTVV.

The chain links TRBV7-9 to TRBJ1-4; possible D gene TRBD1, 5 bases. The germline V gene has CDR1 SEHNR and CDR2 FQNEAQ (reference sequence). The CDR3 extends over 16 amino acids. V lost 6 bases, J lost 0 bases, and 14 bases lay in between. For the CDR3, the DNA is TGTGCCAGCAGAGAGACAGCTACTTCAACTAATGAAAAACTGTTTTTT. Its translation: CASRETATSTNEKLFF.

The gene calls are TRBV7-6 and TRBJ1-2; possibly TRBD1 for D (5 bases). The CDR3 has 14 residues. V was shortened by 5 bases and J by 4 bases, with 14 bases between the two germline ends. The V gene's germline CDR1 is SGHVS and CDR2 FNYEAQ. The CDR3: CASSGRGGTYGYTF. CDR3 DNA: TGTGCCAGCAGCGGTAGGGGCGGAACCTATGGCTACACCTTC.

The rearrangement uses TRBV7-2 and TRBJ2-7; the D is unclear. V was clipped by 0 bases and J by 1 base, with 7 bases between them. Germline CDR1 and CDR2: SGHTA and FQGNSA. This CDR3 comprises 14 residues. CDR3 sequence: CASSLASESYEQYF. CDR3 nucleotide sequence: TGTGCCAGCAGCTTAGCGTCGGAGTCCTACGAGCAGTACTTC.

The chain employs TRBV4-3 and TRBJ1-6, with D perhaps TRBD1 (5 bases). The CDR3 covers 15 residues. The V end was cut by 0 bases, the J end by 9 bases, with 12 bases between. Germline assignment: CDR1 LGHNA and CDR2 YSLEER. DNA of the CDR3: TGCGCCAGCAGCCAAGATCAGCAGGGTATTTCACCCCTCCACTTT. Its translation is CASSQDQQGISPLHF.

The CDR3 sequence is CASSSRQVTEAFF. CDR3 in DNA: TGCGCCAGCAGCTCGAGACAGGTAACTGAAGCTTTCTTT. This chain connects TRBV4-3 to TRBJ1-1; TRBD1 is a possible D gene (6 bases). The V gene lost 5 bases and the J gene lost 5 bases, with 12 bases spanning the gap. Looked up from germline, CDR1 is LGHNA and CDR2 is YSLEER. The CDR3 is 13 residues long.

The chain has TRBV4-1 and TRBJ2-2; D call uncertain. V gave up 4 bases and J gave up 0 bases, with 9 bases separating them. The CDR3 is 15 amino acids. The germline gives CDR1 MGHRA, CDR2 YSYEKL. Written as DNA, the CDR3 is TGCGCCAGCAGCCTGACACTGACGAACACCGGGGAGCTGTTTTTT. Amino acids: CASSLTLTNTGELFF.

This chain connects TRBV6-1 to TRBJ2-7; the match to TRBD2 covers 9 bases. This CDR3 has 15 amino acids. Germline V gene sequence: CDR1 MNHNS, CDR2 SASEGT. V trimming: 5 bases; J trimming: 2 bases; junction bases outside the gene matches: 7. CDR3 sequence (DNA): TGTGCCAGCAGTACAGGGACTAGCAGTCCCTACGAGCAGTACTTC. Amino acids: CASSTGTSSPYEQYF.

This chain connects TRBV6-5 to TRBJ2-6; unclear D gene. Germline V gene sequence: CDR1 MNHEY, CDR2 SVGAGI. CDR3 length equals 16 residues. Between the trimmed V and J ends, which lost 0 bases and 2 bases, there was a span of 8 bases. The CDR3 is CASSYSFRTGANVLTF. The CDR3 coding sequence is TGTGCCAGCAGTTACTCTTTCAGGACTGGGGCCAACGTCCTGACTTTC.

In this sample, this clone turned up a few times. In DNA form, the CDR3 reads TGTGCCAGCATAAGGACAGGGTCCTACGAGCAGTACTTC. Protein: CASIRTGSYEQYF. The chain links TRBV28 to TRBJ2-7, with 8 bases that match TRBD1. Germline CDR1 MDHEN, CDR2 SYDVKM. The V segment lost 7 bases and the J segment 1 base; nucleotides outside the gene matches: 3. The CDR3 covers 13 residues.

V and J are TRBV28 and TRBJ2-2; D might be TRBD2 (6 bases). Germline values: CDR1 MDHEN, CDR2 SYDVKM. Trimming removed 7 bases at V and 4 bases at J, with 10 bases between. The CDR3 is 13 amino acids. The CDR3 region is CASTLASTGELFF. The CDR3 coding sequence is TGTGCCAGCACCCTAGCGAGCACCGGGGAGCTGTTTTTT.

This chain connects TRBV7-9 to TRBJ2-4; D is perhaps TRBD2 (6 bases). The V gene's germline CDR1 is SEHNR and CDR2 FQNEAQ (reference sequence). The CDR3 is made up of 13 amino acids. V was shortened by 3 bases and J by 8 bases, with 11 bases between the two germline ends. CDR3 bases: TGTGCCAGCAGCTTGGAGGGAGGCTACATTCAGTACTTC. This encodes CASSLEGGYIQYF.